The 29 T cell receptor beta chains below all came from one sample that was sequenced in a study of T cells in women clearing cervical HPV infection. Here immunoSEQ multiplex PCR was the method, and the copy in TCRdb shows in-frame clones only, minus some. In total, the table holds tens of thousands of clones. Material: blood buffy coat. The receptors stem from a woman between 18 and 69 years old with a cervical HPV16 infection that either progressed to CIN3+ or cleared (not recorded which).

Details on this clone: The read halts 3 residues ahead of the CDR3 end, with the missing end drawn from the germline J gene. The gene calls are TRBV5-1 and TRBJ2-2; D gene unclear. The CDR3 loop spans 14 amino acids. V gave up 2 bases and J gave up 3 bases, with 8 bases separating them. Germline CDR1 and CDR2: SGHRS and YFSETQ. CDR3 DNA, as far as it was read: TGCGCCAGCAGCTTAGCGAGCTACACCGGGGAG. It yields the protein CASSLASYTGE. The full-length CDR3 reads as CASSLASYTGELFF.

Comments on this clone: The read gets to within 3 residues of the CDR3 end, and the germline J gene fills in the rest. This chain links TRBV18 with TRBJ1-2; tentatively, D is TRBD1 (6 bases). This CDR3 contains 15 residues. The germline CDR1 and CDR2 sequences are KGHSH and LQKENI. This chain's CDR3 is CASSPYQGSSYDYTF. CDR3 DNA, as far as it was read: TGTGCCAGCTCACCATATCAGGGGAGCTCCTACGAC.

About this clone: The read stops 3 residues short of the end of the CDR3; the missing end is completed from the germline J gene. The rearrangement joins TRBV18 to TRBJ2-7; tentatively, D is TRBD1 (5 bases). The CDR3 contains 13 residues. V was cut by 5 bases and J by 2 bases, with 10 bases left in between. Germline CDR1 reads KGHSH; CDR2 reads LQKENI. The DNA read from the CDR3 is TGTGCCAGCTCAAGAGACAGCACCTACGAG. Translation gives CASSRDSTYE. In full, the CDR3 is CASSRDSTYEQYF.

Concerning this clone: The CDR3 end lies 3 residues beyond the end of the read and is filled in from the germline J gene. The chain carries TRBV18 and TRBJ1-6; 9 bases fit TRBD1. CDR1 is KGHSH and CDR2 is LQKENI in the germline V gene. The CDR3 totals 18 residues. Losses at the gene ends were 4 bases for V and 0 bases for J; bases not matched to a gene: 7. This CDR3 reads CASSRRGTGFSYNSPLHF. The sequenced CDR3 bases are TGTGCCAGCTCACGACGCGGGACAGGGTTCTCCTATAATTCACCC.

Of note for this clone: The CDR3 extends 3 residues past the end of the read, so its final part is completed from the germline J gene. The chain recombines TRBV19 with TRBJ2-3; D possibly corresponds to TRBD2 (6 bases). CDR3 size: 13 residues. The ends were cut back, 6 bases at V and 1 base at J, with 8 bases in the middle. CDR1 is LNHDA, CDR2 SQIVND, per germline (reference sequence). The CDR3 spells CASRGGGTDTQYF. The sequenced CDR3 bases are TGTGCCAGTAGAGGCGGGGGCACAGATACG.

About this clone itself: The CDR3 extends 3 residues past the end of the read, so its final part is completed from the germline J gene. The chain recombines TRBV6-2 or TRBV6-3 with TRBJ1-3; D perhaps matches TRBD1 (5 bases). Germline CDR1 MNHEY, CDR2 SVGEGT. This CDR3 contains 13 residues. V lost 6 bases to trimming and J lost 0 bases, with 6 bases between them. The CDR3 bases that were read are TGTGCCAGCAGGAGGGGCTCTGGAAACACC. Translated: CASRRGSGNT. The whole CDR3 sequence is CASRRGSGNTIYF.

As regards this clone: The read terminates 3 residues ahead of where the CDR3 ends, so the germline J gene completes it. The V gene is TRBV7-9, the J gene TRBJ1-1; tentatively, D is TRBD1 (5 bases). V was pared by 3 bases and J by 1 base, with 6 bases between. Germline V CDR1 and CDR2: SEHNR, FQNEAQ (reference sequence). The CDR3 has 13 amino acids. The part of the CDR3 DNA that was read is TGTGCCAGCAGCTTCGGGGGGAACACTGAA. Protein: CASSFGGNTE. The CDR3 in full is CASSFGGNTEAFF.

The sequenced CDR3 bases are TGTGCCAGCAGTGGGGGCCCAGTCGCTGGGGCCAACGTC. This gives the protein CASSGGPVAGANV. The complete CDR3 reads CASSGGPVAGANVLTF. The rearrangement joins TRBV6-1 to TRBJ2-6, with D possibly being TRBD1 (5 bases). The CDR3 end is not reached by the read, which stops 3 residues before it; the germline J gene fills it in. The length of the CDR3 is 16 residues. V was pared by 4 bases and J by 2 bases, with 12 bases between. Germline V lookup: CDR1 MNHNS, CDR2 SASEGT.

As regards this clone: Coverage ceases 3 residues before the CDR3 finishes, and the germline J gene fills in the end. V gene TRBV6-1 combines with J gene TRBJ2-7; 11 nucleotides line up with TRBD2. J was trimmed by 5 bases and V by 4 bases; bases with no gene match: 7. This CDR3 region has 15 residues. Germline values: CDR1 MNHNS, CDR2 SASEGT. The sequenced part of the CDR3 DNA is TGTGCCAGCAGTGCGGTAGCGGGGGGGCAAGACGAG. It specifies CASSAVAGGQDE. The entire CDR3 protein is CASSAVAGGQDEQYF.

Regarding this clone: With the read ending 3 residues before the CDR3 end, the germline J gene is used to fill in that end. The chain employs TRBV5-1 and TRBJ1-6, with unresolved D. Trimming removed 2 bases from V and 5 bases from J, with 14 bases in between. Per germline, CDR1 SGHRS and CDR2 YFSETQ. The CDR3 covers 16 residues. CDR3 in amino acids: CASSLPEVRDNSPLHF. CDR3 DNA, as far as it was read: TGCGCCAGCAGCTTACCGGAAGTAAGGGATAATTCACCC.

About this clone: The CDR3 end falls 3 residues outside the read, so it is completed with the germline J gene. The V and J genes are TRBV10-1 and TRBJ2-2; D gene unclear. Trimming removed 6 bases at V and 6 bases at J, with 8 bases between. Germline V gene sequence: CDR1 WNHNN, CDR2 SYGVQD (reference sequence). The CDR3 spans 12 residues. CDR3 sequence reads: CASSRHAGELFF. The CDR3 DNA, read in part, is TGCGCCAGCAGCCGACATGCCGGGGAG.

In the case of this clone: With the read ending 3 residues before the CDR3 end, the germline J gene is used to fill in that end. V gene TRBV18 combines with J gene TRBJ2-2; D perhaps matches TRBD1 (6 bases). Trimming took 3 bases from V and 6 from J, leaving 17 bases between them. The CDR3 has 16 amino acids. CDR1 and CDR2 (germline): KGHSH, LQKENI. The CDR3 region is CASSPTEAGQSGELFF. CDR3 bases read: TGTGCCAGCTCACCGACCGAGGCTGGACAGTCCGGGGAG.

The DNA read from the CDR3 is TGTGCCAGCAGCCCCCAAACAGCCCCTGAAAAGACG. This sequence encodes CASSPQTAPEKT. The complete CDR3 protein is CASSPQTAPEKTQYF. The gene calls are TRBV11-2 and TRBJ2-3; D is undetermined. The CDR3 is cut off 3 residues early in the read; its end comes from the germline J gene. Germline V lookup: CDR1 SGHAT, CDR2 FQNNGV. The CDR3 has 15 amino acids.

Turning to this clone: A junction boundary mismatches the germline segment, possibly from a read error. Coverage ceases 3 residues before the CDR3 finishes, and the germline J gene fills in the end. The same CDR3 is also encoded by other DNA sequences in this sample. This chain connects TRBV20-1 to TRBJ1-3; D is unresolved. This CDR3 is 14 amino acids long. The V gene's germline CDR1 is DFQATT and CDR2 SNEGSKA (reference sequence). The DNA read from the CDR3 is TGCAGTGCTAGCCCCCCGGACTCTGGAAACACT. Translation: CSASPPDSGNT. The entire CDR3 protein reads CSASPPDSGNTIYF.

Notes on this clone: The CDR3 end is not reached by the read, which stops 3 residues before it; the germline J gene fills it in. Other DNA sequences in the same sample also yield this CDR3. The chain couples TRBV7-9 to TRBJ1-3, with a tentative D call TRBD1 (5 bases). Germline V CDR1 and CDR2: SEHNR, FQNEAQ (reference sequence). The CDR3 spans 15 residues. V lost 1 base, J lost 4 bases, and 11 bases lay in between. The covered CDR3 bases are TGTGCCAGCAGCTTAGTTGAGGGGCACGGAAACACC. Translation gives CASSLVEGHGNT. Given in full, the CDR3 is CASSLVEGHGNTIYF.

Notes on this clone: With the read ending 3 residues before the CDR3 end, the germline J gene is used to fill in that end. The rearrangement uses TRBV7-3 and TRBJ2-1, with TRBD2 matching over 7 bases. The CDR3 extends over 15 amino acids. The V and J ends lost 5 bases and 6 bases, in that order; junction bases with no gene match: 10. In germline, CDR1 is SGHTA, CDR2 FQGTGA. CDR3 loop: CASSPGGSGSNEQFF. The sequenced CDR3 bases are TGTGCCAGCAGCCCCGGGGGGTCCGGGTCCAATGAG.

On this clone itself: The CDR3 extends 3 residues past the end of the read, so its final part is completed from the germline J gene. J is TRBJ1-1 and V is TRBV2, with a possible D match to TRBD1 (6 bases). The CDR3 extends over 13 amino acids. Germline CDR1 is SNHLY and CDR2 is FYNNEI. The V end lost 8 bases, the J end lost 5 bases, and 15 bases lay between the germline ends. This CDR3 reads CASGGGPGTEAFF. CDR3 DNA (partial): TGTGCCAGCGGGGGGGGGCCGGGGACTGAA.

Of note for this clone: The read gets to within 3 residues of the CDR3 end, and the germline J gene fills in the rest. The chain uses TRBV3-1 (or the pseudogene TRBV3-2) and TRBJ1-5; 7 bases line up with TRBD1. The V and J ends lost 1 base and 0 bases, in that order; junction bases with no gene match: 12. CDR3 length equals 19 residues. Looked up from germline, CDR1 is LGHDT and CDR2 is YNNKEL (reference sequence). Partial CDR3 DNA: TGTGCCAGCAGCCAAGGCTGGTTCCAGGGGGGACATAGCAATCAGCCC. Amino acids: CASSQGWFQGGHSNQP. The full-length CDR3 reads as CASSQGWFQGGHSNQPQHF.

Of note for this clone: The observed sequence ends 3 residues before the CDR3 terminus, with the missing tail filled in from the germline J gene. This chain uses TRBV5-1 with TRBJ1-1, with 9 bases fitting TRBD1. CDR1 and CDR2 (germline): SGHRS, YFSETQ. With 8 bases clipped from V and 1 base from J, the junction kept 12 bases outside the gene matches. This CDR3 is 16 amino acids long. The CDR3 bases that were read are TGCGCCAGTAACCCGGGACAGGGAACTGGGAACACTGAA. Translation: CASNPGQGTGNTE. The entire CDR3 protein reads CASNPGQGTGNTEAFF.

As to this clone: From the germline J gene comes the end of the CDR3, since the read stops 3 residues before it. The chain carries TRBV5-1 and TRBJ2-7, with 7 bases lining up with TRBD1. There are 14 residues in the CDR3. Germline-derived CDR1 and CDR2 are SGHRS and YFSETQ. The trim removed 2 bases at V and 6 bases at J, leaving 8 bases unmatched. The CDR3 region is CASSLEGAPGEQYF. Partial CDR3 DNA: TGCGCCAGCAGCTTAGAGGGGGCGCCCGGCGAG.

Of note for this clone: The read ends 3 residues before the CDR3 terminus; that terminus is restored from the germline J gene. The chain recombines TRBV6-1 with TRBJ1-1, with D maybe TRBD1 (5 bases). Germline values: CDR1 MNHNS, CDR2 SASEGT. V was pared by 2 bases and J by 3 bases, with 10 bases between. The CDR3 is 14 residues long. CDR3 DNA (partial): TGTGCCAGCAGTGAAAATAGAGGGGACACTGAA. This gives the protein CASSENRGDTE. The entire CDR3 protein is CASSENRGDTEAFF.

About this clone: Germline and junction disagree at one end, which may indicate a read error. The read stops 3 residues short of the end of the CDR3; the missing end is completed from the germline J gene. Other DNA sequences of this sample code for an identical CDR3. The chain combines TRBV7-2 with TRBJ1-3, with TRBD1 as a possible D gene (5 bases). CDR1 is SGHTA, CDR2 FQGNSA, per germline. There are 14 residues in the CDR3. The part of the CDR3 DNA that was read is TGTGCCAGCAGCTTGAGCAGGGATGGAAACACG. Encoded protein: CASSLSRDGNT. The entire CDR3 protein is CASSLSRDGNTIYF.

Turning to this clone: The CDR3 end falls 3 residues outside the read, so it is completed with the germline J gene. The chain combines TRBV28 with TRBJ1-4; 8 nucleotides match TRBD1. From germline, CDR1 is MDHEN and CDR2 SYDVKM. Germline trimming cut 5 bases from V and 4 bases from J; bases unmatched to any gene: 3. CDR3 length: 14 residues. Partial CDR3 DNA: TGTGCCAGCAGTCTTGACAGGGGTAATGAAAAA. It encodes CASSLDRGNEK. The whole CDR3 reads CASSLDRGNEKLFF.

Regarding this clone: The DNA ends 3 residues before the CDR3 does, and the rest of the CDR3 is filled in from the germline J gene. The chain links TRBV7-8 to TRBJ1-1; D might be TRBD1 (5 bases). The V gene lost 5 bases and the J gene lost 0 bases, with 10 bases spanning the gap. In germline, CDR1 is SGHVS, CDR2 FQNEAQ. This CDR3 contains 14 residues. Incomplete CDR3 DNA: TGTGCCAGCAGCCCCGACAGCATGAACACTGAA. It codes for CASSPDSMNTE. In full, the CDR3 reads CASSPDSMNTEAFF.

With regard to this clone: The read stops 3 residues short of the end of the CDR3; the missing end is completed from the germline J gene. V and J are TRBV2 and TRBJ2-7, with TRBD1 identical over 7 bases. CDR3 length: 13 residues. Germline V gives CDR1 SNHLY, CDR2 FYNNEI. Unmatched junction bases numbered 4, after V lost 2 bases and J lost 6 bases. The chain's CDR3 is CASSERGPGEQYF. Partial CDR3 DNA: TGTGCCAGCAGTGAAAGGGGGCCGGGCGAG.

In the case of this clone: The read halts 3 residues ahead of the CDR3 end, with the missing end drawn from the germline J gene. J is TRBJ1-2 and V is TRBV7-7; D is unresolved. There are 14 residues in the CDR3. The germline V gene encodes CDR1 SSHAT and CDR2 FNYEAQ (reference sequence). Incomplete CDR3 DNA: TGTGCCAGCAGCTTAGGGACTAGCGGGGATACC. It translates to CASSLGTSGDT. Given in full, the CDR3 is CASSLGTSGDTYTF. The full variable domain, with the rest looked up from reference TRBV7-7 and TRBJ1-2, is GAGVSQSPRYKVTKRGQDVTLRCDPISSHATLYWYQQALGQGPEFLTYFNYEAQPDKSGLPSDRFSAERPEGSISTLTIQRTEQRDSAMYRCASSLGTSGDTYTFGSGTRLTVV.

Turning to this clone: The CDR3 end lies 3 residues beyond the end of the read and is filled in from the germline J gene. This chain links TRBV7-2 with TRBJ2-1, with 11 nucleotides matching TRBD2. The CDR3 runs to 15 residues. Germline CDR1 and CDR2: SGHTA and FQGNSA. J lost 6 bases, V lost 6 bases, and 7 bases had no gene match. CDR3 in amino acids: CASSFSGGAGNEQFF. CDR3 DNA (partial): TGTGCCAGCAGTTTTAGCGGGGGGGCAGGCAATGAG. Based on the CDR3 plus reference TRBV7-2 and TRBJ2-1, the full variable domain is GAGVSQSPSNKVTEKGKDVELRCDPISGHTALYWYRQSLGQGLEFLIYFQGNSAPDKSGLPSDRFSAERTGGSVSTLTIQRTQQEDSAVYLCASSFSGGAGNEQFFGPGTRLTVL.

CDR3 DNA, as far as it was read: TGCAGTGCTCCGATTCGGGACGAG. Translated: CSAPIRDE. The full CDR3 sequence reads CSAPIRDEQYF. The chain combines TRBV20-1 with TRBJ2-7; unclear D gene. From the germline J gene comes the end of the CDR3, since the read stops 3 residues before it. This CDR3 has 11 amino acids. V was clipped by 5 bases and J by 5 bases, with 10 bases between them. CDR1 is DFQATT and CDR2 is SNEGSKA in the germline V gene (reference sequence).

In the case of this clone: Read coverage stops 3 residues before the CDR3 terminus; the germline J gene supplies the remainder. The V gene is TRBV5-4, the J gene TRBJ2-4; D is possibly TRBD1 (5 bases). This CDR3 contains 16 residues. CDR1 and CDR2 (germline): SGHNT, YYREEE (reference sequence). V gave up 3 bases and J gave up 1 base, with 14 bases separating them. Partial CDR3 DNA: TGTGCCAGCAGCTCCTCAGGGAAGGGGGCCAAAAACATT. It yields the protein CASSSSGKGAKNI. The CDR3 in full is CASSSSGKGAKNIQYF.